This TCR beta chain was documented in a study of blood T cell repertoires in COVID-19. Study-wide context: Both acute and convalescent COVID-19 samples were obtained from the United States, Italy and Spain. Nucleic acid was either cDNA or gDNA, and it came from T cells, B-cell-depleted T cells, or PBMCs.

How the authors handled the data: Reference gene primers were amplified, and this amplification served to estimate nucleated cell counts. Generated by immunoSEQ multiplex PCR, the TCRdb table keeps only in-frame clones and is missing some. The V and J calls and the clone size are those of that table, but D and trimming were determined from the DNA. This sample has 110,000 to 150,000 clones, with roughly 80% found just once. J lost 4 bases, V lost 0 bases, and 10 bases had no gene match. The CDR3 length is 17 residues. Germline V gene lookup returns CDR1 LGHNA and CDR2 YSLEER. This chain links TRBV4-3 with TRBJ2-5; 8 nucleotides align to TRBD2. Sequencing input: peripheral blood. The TCR comes from a man in his 70s who had recovered from COVID-19. CDR3 region: CASSQDPSSGPRETQYF. DNA of the CDR3: TGCGCCAGCAGCCAAGATCCGTCTAGCGGGCCGAGAGAGACCCAGTACTTC.